One T cell receptor beta chain is described in this entry. The germline V gene encodes CDR1 WNHNN and CDR2 SYGVQD (reference sequence). This CDR3 is 13 amino acids long. Trimming took off 4 bases at V and 1 base at J, with 7 bases between the two ends. Original analysis: Using reference gene primer amplification, nucleated cell counts were estimated. Profiling relied on immunoSEQ multiplex PCR, and the TCRdb table lists in-frame clones only, not all of them. V and J calls plus clone size are reproduced from that table; the DNA served to infer D and trimming. The sample lists some 190,000 clones, roughly 76% occurring once. Enrolled during active infection, Seattle patients were then followed longitudinally. The record originates from a study of blood T cell repertoires in COVID-19. Whole-study context: Samples representing acute and convalescent COVID-19 were sourced from the United States, Italy and Spain. Sources were T cells, B-cell-depleted T cells, or PBMCs; the material itself was cDNA or gDNA.

The gene calls are TRBV10-1 and TRBJ2-5, with D unclear. This sequence originates from a woman in her thirties or forties with COVID-19, enrolled during active disease. Sample: peripheral blood. This CDR3 reads CASSATIQETQYF. CDR3 bases: TGCGCCAGCAGTGCTACCATCCAAGAGACCCAGTACTTC.